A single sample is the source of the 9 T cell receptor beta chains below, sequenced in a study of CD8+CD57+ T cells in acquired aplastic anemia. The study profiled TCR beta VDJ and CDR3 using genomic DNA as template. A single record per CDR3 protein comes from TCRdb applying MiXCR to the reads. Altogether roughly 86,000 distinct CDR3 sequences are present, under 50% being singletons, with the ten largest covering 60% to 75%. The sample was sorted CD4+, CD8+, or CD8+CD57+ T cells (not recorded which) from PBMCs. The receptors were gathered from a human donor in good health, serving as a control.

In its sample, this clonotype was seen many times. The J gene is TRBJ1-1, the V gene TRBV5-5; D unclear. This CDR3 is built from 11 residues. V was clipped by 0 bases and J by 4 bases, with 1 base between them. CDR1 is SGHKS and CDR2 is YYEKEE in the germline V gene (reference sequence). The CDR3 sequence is CASSLATEAFF. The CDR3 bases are TGTGCCAGCAGCTTGGCCACTGAAGCTTTCTTT. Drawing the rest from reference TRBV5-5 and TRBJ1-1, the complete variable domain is DAGVTQSPTHLIKTRGQQVTLRCSPISGHKSVSWYQQVLGQGPQFIFQYYEKEERGRGNFPDRFSARQFPNYSSELNVNALLLGDSALYLCASSLATEAFFGQGTRLTVV.

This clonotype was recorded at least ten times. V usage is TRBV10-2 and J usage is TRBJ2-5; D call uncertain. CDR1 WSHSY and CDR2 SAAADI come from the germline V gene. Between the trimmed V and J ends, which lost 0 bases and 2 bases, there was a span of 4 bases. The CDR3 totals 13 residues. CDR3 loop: CASSESLQETQYF. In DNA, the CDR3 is TGCGCCAGCAGTGAGTCGCTGCAAGAGACCCAGTACTTC.

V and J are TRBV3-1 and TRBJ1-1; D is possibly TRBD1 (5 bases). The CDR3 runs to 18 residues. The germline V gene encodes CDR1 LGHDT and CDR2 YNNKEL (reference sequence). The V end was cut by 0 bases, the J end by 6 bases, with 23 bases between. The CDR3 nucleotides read TGTGCCAGCAGCCAAGATACCCCAGGGTGGGGGGGGTTGCCTGAAGCTTTCTTT. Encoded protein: CASSQDTPGWGGLPEAFF.

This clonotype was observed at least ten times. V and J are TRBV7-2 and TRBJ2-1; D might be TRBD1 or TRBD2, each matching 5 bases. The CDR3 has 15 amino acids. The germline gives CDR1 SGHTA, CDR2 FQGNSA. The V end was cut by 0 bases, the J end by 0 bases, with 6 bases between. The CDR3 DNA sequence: TGTGCCAGCAGCTTAGCGGGGGTCTCCTACAATGAGCAGTTCTTC. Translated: CASSLAGVSYNEQFF.

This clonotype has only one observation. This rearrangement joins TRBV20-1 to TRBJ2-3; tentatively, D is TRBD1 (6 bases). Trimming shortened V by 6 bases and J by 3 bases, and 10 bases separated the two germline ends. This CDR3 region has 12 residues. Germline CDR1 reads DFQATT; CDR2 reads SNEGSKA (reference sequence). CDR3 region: CSAKGQTDTQYF. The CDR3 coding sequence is TGCAGTGCAAAAGGACAGACAGATACGCAGTATTTT.

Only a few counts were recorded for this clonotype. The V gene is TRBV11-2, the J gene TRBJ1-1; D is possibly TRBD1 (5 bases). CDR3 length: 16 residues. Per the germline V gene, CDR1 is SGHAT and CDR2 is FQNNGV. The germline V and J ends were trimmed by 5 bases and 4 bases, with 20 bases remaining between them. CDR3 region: CASSGPVGATGTEAFF. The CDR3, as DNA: TGTGCCAGCAGCGGTCCGGTAGGGGCGACGGGCACTGAAGCTTTCTTT.

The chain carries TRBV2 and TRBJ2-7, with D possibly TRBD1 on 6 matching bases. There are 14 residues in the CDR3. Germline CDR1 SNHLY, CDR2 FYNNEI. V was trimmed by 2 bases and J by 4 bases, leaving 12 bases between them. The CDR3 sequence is CASSERGRGYEQYF. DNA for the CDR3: TGTGCCAGCAGTGAAAGGGGCAGGGGTTACGAGCAGTACTTC.

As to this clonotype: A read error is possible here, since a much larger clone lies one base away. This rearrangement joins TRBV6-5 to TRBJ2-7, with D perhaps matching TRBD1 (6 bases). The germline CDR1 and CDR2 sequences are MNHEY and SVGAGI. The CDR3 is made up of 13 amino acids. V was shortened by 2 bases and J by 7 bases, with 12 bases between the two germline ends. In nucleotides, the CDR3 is TGTGCCAGCAGTTACAACAACAGGGTTGAGCAGTACTTC. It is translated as CASSYNNRVEQYF.

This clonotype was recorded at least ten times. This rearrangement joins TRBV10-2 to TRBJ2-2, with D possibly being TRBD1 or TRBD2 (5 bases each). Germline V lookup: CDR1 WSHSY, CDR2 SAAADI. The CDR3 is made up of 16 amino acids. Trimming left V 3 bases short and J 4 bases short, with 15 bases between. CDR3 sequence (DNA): TGCGCCAGCAGTGACTATGGGGGAGTGGGCACCGGGGAGCTGTTTTTT. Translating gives CASSDYGGVGTGELFF.